Listed here are 5 T cell receptor beta chains from one sample, sequenced in a study of T cell responses to AZD1222 COVID-19 vaccine. The protocol was immunoSEQ multiplex PCR, while the TCRdb copy is restricted to in-frame clones and leaves out a portion. Of some 170,000 clones listed, 85% to 90% were seen once; the top ten hold around 4.5%. Sequences were derived from peripheral blood, sampled 28 days after the second dose of the MenACWY control vaccine. The source is an adult who received the MenACWY meningococcal vaccine as a control.

This chain joins TRBV5-1 and TRBJ2-3; the match to TRBD2 covers 10 bases. The trim removed 0 bases at V and 2 bases at J, leaving 9 bases unmatched. The CDR3 is 18 residues long. Germline CDR1 SGHRS, CDR2 YFSETQ. Written as DNA, the CDR3 is TGCGCCAGCAGCTTGGGGGTAGCGGGAGGCCGATTCACAGATACGCAGTATTTT. This translates into CASSLGVAGGRFTDTQYF.

V gene TRBV24-1 combines with J gene TRBJ1-3, with 7 bases lining up with TRBD1. The CDR3 is 14 amino acids. The ends lost 3 bases at V and 7 bases at J; junction bases unmatched: 5. Germline CDR1 and CDR2: KGHDR and SFDVKD. CDR3 in amino acids: CATSDRTGWNTIYF. The CDR3, as DNA: TGTGCCACCAGTGATCGGACAGGTTGGAACACCATATATTTT.

V usage is TRBV29-1 and J usage is TRBJ2-5; 9 bases agree with TRBD1. The junction had 12 bases not matched to a gene; V was cut back by 8 bases and J by 5 bases. The length of the CDR3 is 14 residues. Germline CDR1 SQVTM, CDR2 ANQGSEA. CDR3 nucleotides: TGCAGCATAAGAAAACAGGGGGCTCCCGAGACCCAGTACTTC. Its protein product is CSIRKQGAPETQYF.

This chain's CDR3 is CASSYRLAGLYEQYF. The CDR3 region has the DNA TGTGCCAGCAGTTACAGGCTAGCGGGCCTCTACGAGCAGTACTTC. The chain uses TRBV6-2 or TRBV6-3 and TRBJ2-7, with 8 bases that match TRBD2. V gave up 2 bases and J gave up 3 bases; unmatched junction bases: 6. Germline CDR1 reads MNHEY; CDR2 reads SVGEGT. The length of the CDR3 is 15 residues.

The chain has TRBV7-9 and TRBJ1-5; perhaps TRBD1 as D (5 bases). Trimming removed 5 bases at V and 7 bases at J, with 12 bases between. CDR3 length equals 13 residues. CDR1 SEHNR and CDR2 FQNEAQ come from the germline V gene (reference sequence). The CDR3 protein is CASSPMGVQPQHF. The DNA of the CDR3 is TGTGCCAGCAGCCCCATGGGGGTCCAGCCCCAGCATTTT.